The present TCR beta chain was sequenced within a study of T cells in Graves' hyperthyroidism and ophthalmopathy. Overall study context: Pretreatment peripheral blood was obtained at initial diagnosis.

Exclusion followed for patients with uncontrolled infection, other autoimmune disease, pregnancy or lactation. The CDR3 runs to 16 residues. J gave up 0 bases and V 6 bases, and 5 bases lay outside the gene matches. The CDR3 regions of TCR beta were amplified from RNA transcripts. HTBI primers were employed in a first-round RT-PCR of the TCR CDR3. One entry per CDR3 protein, called by TCRdb with MiXCR from the multiplex PCR reads. Among under 500,000 distinct CDR3 sequences listed, roughly 13% were seen once. This rearrangement joins TRBV12-3 or TRBV12-4 to TRBJ2-6; 7 nucleotides match TRBD2. The sequence was obtained from a man aged 45-65 years with Graves' ophthalmopathy. Source material: blood. CDR3 amino acids: CASSSGLSSGANVLTF. The CDR3 DNA is TGTGCCAGCAGCTCGGGACTAAGCTCTGGGGCCAACGTCCTGACTTTC.